One sample yielded the 8 T cell receptor beta chains listed below, sequenced in a study of shared clonotypes between healthy human individuals. TCRdb's table, derived via immunoSEQ multiplex PCR, lists solely in-frame clones and lacks some. The sample lists millions of clones; around nine tenths were seen once. Sequences were obtained from naive CD4+ T cells sorted from blood. Indicated subset: CD45RA+ positively selected. These receptors came from a young man in good health.

This chain joins TRBV6-1 and TRBJ1-2; no firm D call. Per the germline V gene, CDR1 is MNHNS and CDR2 is SASEGT. Trimming cost V 4 bases and J 4 bases, with 7 bases left between them. This CDR3 contains 12 residues. The CDR3 DNA follows: TGTGCCAGCAGTGTGGGAGTCTATGGCTACACCTTC. Translation gives CASSVGVYGYTF.

The chain is built from TRBV11-3 and TRBJ2-3; 10 nucleotides match TRBD1. Per the germline V gene, CDR1 is SGHNT and CDR2 is YENEEA. V lost 1 base to trimming and J lost 1 base; unmatched junction nucleotides: 2. The CDR3 has 16 amino acids. The CDR3 sequence: CASSLAGTGGTDTQYF. The CDR3 region has the DNA TGTGCCAGCAGCTTAGCCGGGACAGGGGGCACAGATACGCAGTATTTT.

The CDR3 DNA is TGTGCCTGGAGTGCCGGGACAGGTACTAACTATGGCTACACCTTC. Protein product: CAWSAGTGTNYGYTF. V gene TRBV30 combines with J gene TRBJ1-2; TRBD1 matches 8 bases. The CDR3 is made up of 15 amino acids. Per germline, CDR1 GTSNPN and CDR2 SVGIG (reference sequence). After removal of 1 base from V and 0 bases from J, the junction contained 4 bases not matched to a gene.

CDR3 sequence reads: CASSPIASTEAFF. The CDR3 DNA follows: TGTGCCAGCTCACCGATAGCTTCCACTGAAGCTTTCTTT. V and J are TRBV18 and TRBJ1-1; no clear D. CDR1 and CDR2 from the germline V gene are KGHSH and LQKENI. The CDR3 extends over 13 amino acids. Trimming stripped 3 bases from V and 4 bases from J, with 9 bases between.

The CDR3 sequence: CASSRTGTRRTDTQYF. CDR3 nucleotide sequence: TGTGCCAGTAGTAGAACCGGGACGAGGCGCACAGATACGCAGTATTTT. The chain is built from TRBV19 and TRBJ2-3, with D perhaps assigned TRBD1 or TRBD2 (5 bases each). The CDR3 spans 16 residues. Germline-derived CDR1 and CDR2 are LNHDA and SQIVND (reference sequence). V lost 4 bases, J lost 1 base, and 15 bases lay in between. The whole variable domain, remainder taken from reference TRBV19 and TRBJ2-3, is DGGITQSPKYLFRKEGQNVTLSCEQNLNHDAMYWYRQDPGQGLRLIYYSQIVNDFQKGDIAEGYSVSREKKESFPLTVTSAQKNPTAFYLCASSRTGTRRTDTQYFGPGTRLTVL.

The chain employs TRBV9 and TRBJ2-2; D is unclear. V was cut by 0 bases and J by 8 bases, with 14 bases left in between. The CDR3 spans 15 residues. The germline gives CDR1 SGDLS, CDR2 YYNGEE. This CDR3 reads CASSVDRLESGELFF. For the CDR3, the DNA is TGTGCCAGCAGCGTAGATAGACTTGAATCAGGGGAGCTGTTTTTT.

This clone was seen once. The chain joins TRBV18 to TRBJ2-3; 12 bases align to TRBD1. Trimming removed 2 bases from V and 4 bases from J; junction bases left unmatched: 4. Germline V CDR1 and CDR2: KGHSH, LQKENI. The CDR3 runs to 16 residues. The CDR3 region is CASSPTGQGAPDTQYF. The CDR3 nucleotides read TGTGCCAGCTCACCAACGGGACAGGGGGCCCCAGATACGCAGTATTTT.

The V and J genes are TRBV11-2 and TRBJ2-1; TRBD2 aligns across 7 bases. Germline CDR1 is SGHAT and CDR2 is FQNNGV. The CDR3 runs to 14 residues. V lost 8 bases, J lost 5 bases, and 9 bases stayed unmatched. The CDR3 DNA follows: TGTGCCAGCGGACGACTAGCACATAACAATGAGCAGTTCTTC. Translating gives CASGRLAHNNEQFF.